The rows below give T cell receptor beta chains drawn from one sample of a study of post-analysis software for immune sequencing data. TCRdb reprocessed the PCR reads via MiXCR and lists one record per CDR3 protein. This sample has 820,000 or so distinct CDR3 sequences, with 53% found just once. The material sequenced was blood. The receptors derive from a girl aged 5-17 years with multiple sclerosis. Both conserved end residues are part of each CDR3. A D gene is named only where the DNA matches it firmly.

d_call: .; v_call: TRBV25-1; cdr3_aa: CASSETDAYEQYF
d_call: .; v_call: TRBV4-1; cdr3_aa: CASSQDITGSEEKLFF
d_call: TRBD2; v_call: TRBV10-3; cdr3_aa: CAISDSGTSGGGSYNEQYF
d_call: .; v_call: TRBV20-1; cdr3_aa: CSARPGSESHEQYF
d_call: .; v_call: TRBV28; cdr3_aa: CASSLWTGPNTEAFF
d_call: .; v_call: TRBV5-4; cdr3_aa: CASSLEGATFNQPQHF
d_call: TRBD1; v_call: TRBV27; cdr3_aa: CASRPDRERGNQPQHF
d_call: TRBD2; v_call: TRBV27; cdr3_aa: CASSLGLVGTYEQYF
d_call: TRBD2; v_call: TRBV6-5; cdr3_aa: CASSYGGGRVDEQFF
d_call: TRBD1; v_call: TRBV7-3; cdr3_aa: CASSPRTGLGSRVMNTEAFF
d_call: TRBD2; v_call: TRBV5-1; cdr3_aa: CASSWTPRLAQSYEQYF
d_call: .; v_call: TRBV6-2/TRBV6-3; cdr3_aa: CASSSVGSGANVRTF
d_call: TRBD2; v_call: TRBV5-1; cdr3_aa: CASSPRGTSGNGTYEQYF
d_call: .; v_call: TRBV10-3; cdr3_aa: CATEKGPQETQYF
d_call: TRBD2; v_call: TRBV7-3; cdr3_aa: CASSSEVAGLHNNEQFF
d_call: .; v_call: TRBV7-3; cdr3_aa: CASSLGPWGDEQFF
d_call: .; v_call: TRBV10-3; cdr3_aa: CAISVDRYEQYF
d_call: .; v_call: TRBV20-1; cdr3_aa: CSARPLAGIQYF
d_call: TRBD2; v_call: TRBV12-3/TRBV12-4; cdr3_aa: CASSPWGLAGGYEQYF
d_call: TRBD1; v_call: TRBV2; cdr3_aa: CASSEMETGISPLHF
d_call: TRBD1; v_call: TRBV20-1; cdr3_aa: CSASDRGLSYEQYF
d_call: .; v_call: TRBV6-5; cdr3_aa: CASRNRGATQYF
d_call: .; v_call: TRBV29-1; cdr3_aa: CSVSGRSTDTQYF
d_call: .; v_call: TRBV11-2; cdr3_aa: CASSRIFPLFIGTASTDTQYF
d_call: .; v_call: TRBV6-6; cdr3_aa: CASSYYSSPQSNQPQHF
d_call: .; v_call: TRBV7-2; cdr3_aa: CASSLVRGGLGQETQYF
d_call: TRBD1; v_call: TRBV3-1; cdr3_aa: CASSQHGQAPYGYTF
d_call: TRBD2; v_call: TRBV7-3; cdr3_aa: CASSLTTGLAGVDTQYF
d_call: .; v_call: TRBV29-1; cdr3_aa: CSVGLALSSYNEQFF
d_call: .; v_call: TRBV7-9; cdr3_aa: CASSLVRIESALEQFF
d_call: .; v_call: TRBV15; cdr3_aa: CATSMTGLNSPLHF
d_call: .; v_call: TRBV7-7; cdr3_aa: CASSSTGRTDTQYF
d_call: TRBD2; v_call: TRBV4-1; cdr3_aa: CASSQDRIPTTPSGRRTDTQYF
d_call: TRBD2; v_call: TRBV12-3/TRBV12-4; cdr3_aa: CASNRLAGGREEQYF
d_call: .; v_call: TRBV12-5; cdr3_aa: CASGLTPSVRGPLHSSTDAQYF